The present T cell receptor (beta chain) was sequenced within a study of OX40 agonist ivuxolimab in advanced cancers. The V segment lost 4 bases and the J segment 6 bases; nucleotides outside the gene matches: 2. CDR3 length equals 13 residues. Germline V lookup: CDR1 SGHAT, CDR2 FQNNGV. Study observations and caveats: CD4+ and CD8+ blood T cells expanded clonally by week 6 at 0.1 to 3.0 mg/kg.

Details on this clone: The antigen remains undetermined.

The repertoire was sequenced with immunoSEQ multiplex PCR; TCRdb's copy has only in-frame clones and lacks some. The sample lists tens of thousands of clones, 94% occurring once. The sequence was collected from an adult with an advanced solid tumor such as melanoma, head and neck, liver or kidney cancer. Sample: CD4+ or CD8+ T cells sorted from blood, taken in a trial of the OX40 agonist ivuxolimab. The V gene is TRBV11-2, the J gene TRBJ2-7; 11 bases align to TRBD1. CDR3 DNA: TGTGCCAGCAGCTGGACAGGGGGCAGCGAGCAGTACTTC. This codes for CASSWTGGSEQYF.